These T cell receptor beta chains were read from a single sample in a study of metastatic and nonmetastatic thyroid tumors. TCRdb re-clonotyped the PCR reads via MiXCR. The sample comprises over 30,000 clones, 15% to 20% of which are singletons, and roughly 12% rests with the top ten. Sequencing used blood. The receptors here all came from a male donor with papillary thyroid cancer or a benign thyroid nodule (not recorded which). Some clones in this sample may be carry-over from other donors' samples. CDR3s include the opening cysteine and the closing phenylalanine or tryptophan. The D gene is left open where the match is weak. Size is omitted from some rows. Given values are once, few, many or a class for expanded clones.

clone_size j_call d_call v_call cdr3_nt cdr3_aa
few TRBJ1-2 TRBD1 TRBV28 TGTGCCAGCAGTTCCGGACAGGGGGATGGCTACACCTTC CASSSGQGDGYTF
. TRBJ2-1 . TRBV14 TGTGCCAGCAGCCCCAGACCAATCTCCTACAATGGGCAGTTCTTC CASSPRPISYNGQFF
. TRBJ1-2 . TRBV19 TGTGCCAGTAGTCGGATGGGGGCCTTATATGGCTACACCTTC CASSRMGALYGYTF
many TRBJ1-1 . TRBV5-1 TGCGCCAGCAGCTTTAAGGGCGGGGGCACTGAAGCTTTCTTT CASSFKGGGTEAFF
. TRBJ1-2 . TRBV20-1 TGCAGTTCTATGACATGGGGCGCCTATGGCTACACCTTC CSSMTWGAYGYTF
many TRBJ1-4 . TRBV19 TGTGCCAGTACCCTGGACGGACGTCTTGAAAAACTGTTTTTT CASTLDGRLEKLFF
medium-sized TRBJ2-2 . TRBV27 TGTGCCAGCAGATTGATAGGGTCCGGGGAGCTGTTTTTT CASRLIGSGELFF
. TRBJ2-7 . TRBV28 TGTGCCAGCAATTCTCTCGGATCTGGGTCCAGCGAGCAGTACTTC CASNSLGSGSSEQYF
few TRBJ1-1 . TRBV12-3/TRBV12-4 TGTGCCAGCATACTTTCAGGGGTCGGGGGTACTGAAGCTTTCTTT CASILSGVGGTEAFF
. TRBJ2-2 . TRBV5-1 TGCGCCAGTAGCCATCAGGGGGGGCACACCGGGGAGCTGTTTTTT CASSHQGGHTGELFF
. TRBJ1-5 . TRBV6-1 TGTGCCAGCAGTGTGGGAGGGATCGACGGTGGGAATCAGCCCCAGCATTTT CASSVGGIDGGNQPQHF
many TRBJ2-7 TRBD2 TRBV20-1 TGCAGTGCTGCCGTGGGGCGGGGGGACTCCTACGAGCAGTACTTC CSAAVGRGDSYEQYF
few TRBJ2-6 . TRBV12-3/TRBV12-4 TGTGCCAGCATTTTCAGGCAGGGCTCCGGGGCCAACGTCCTGACTTTC CASIFRQGSGANVLTF
. TRBJ2-7 . TRBV2 TGTGCCACCCAACGGGTTCCCTCCTACGAGCAGTACTTC CATQRVPSYEQYF
many TRBJ1-2 . TRBV3-1 TGTGCCAGCAGCCACACCTATGGCTACACCTTC CASSHTYGYTF
many TRBJ1-5 . TRBV7-8 TGTGCCAGCAGCTTAAAGGGGGATTTCTATAGCAATCAGCCCCAGCATTTT CASSLKGDFYSNQPQHF
. TRBJ2-7 . TRBV6-5 TGTGCCAGCAGTTACTCGAGAGGCTACGAGCAGTACTTC CASSYSRGYEQYF
many TRBJ2-2 TRBD1 TRBV24-1 TGTGCCACCAGTGATTTGGGGACAGGGGACACCGGGGAGCTGTTTTTT CATSDLGTGDTGELFF
medium-sized TRBJ2-2 . TRBV6-2/TRBV6-3 TGTGCCAGCAGCCTCAGAGACACCGGGGAGCTGTTTTTT CASSLRDTGELFF
. TRBJ2-5 TRBD2 TRBV6-2/TRBV6-3 TGTGCCAGCAGTTACTCTCCAACCGGGGGGGAGACCCAGTACTTC CASSYSPTGGETQYF
. TRBJ2-3 TRBD2 TRBV20-1 TGCAGTGCTAGAGACGACGGGAGGATCCCCACAGATACGCAGTATTTT CSARDDGRIPTDTQYF
many TRBJ2-1 . TRBV6-5 TGTGCCAGCAGTTACTCGATGAGCAGGGCGTTGGGGAATGAGCAGTTCTTC CASSYSMSRALGNEQFF
many TRBJ1-1 . TRBV10-3 TGTGCCATCATGGGGGCCGTCAACACTGAAGCTTTCTTT CAIMGAVNTEAFF
. TRBJ1-5 . TRBV28 TGTGCCAGCAGGGATACAGGGTTCAGGCGTCGGGGGCCCCAGCATTTT CASRDTGFRRRGPQHF
. TRBJ2-7 . TRBV5-1 TGCGCCAGCAGCTTGGACTGGGGTTCCTACGAGCAGTATTTC CASSLDWGSYEQYF
many TRBJ2-7 TRBD2 TRBV27 TGTGCCAGCAGTCCGGGGACTAGCGGGAGATCCTACGAGCAGTACTTC CASSPGTSGRSYEQYF
. TRBJ2-5 TRBD2 TRBV11-2 TGTGCCAGCAGCTTAGAGTACCTAGCGGGGGGGCCGCAAGAGACCCAGTACTTC CASSLEYLAGGPQETQYF
. TRBJ1-2 TRBD1 TRBV11-3 TGTGCCAGCAGCACAGCCGGGACAGGGGGCCGGGGCTACACCTTC CASSTAGTGGRGYTF
many TRBJ2-5 . TRBV19 TGTGCCAGTAGTATGGGAGGGGGCCGGGAGACCCAGTACTTC CASSMGGGRETQYF
many TRBJ1-1 . TRBV30 TGTGCCTGGAGTTTTACCGTGACTGAAGCTTTCTTT CAWSFTVTEAFF
few TRBJ2-2 . TRBV2 TGTGCCAGCAGTCTTGGGGGTACCGGGGAGCTGTTTTTT CASSLGGTGELFF
. TRBJ2-7 . TRBV6-1 TGTGGGTCGGTGTACTTCTACGAGCAGTACTTC CGSVYFYEQYF
many TRBJ2-3 TRBD1 TRBV2 TGTGCCAGCAATACCGGGACAGGGAACGCAGATACGCAGTATTTT CASNTGTGNADTQYF
. TRBJ2-2 TRBD2 TRBV10-3 TGTGCCATCAGTGGATCCAGCGGGAGGGGCACCGGGGAGCTGTTTTTT CAISGSSGRGTGELFF
medium-sized TRBJ1-1 . TRBV6-2/TRBV6-3 TGTGCCAGCAGCTCACCACGTAGCCACCTCGAAGAAGCTTTCTTT CASSSPRSHLEEAFF
few TRBJ2-5 TRBD2 TRBV6-2/TRBV6-3 TGTGCCAGAAGTTACTCCCAGCGGGGCCAAGAGACCAAGTACTTC CARSYSQRGQETKYF
. TRBJ2-2 . TRBV9 TGTGCCAGCAGCTTAGTAACCGTCGCGAACACCGGGGAGCTGTTTTTT CASSLVTVANTGELFF
. TRBJ1-2 TRBD1 TRBV4-2 TGTGCCAGCAGCACCCGGACAGGGAATGGCTACACCTTC CASSTRTGNGYTF
many TRBJ1-2 . TRBV6-1 TGTGCCAGCAGTGGTCGGGGGGCAGATAACTATGGCCACACCTTC CASSGRGADNYGHTF
many TRBJ1-1 . TRBV28 TGTGCCAGCAGTTTACCCCGACAGGTCAGTGAAGCTTTCTTT CASSLPRQVSEAFF
. TRBJ1-2 . TRBV7-2 TGTGCCCGCAGCTTCTGGACTTCAAACTATGGCTACCCCTTC CARSFWTSNYGYPF
once TRBJ2-5 TRBD2 TRBV11-2 TGTGCCAGCAGCTTCGGACTAGCGGGAGGGCAAGAGACCCAGTACTTC CASSFGLAGGQETQYF
many TRBJ1-4 TRBD1 TRBV11-2 TGTGCCAGCAGCCGGACAGGGGGAGCCCCTAATGAAAAACTGTTTTTT CASSRTGGAPNEKLFF
many TRBJ2-1 . TRBV18 TGTGCCAGCTCACCAGCCTACAATGAGCAGTTCTTC CASSPAYNEQFF
. TRBJ2-7 . TRBV20-1 TGCAGTGCTAACAGGGAAGGGCCCTACGAGCAGTACTTC CSANREGPYEQYF
. TRBJ2-3 TRBD2 TRBV7-3 TGTGCCAGCAGCTCAACGGGCGGGAGAGGGGATACGCAGTATTTT CASSSTGGRGDTQYF
few TRBJ1-2 TRBD1 TRBV27 TGTGCCAGCATCCAGGACAGGGGTCTCAATGGCTACACCTTC CASIQDRGLNGYTF
. TRBJ2-2 . TRBV6-1 TGTGCCAGCAGCGAGGGGTCATACAACACCGGGGGGCTGTTTTTT CASSEGSYNTGGLFF
. TRBJ2-3 . TRBV12-3/TRBV12-4 TGTGCCAGCAGCTCTCGTCAGGCCGCCGGGGGTACGCAGTATTTT CASSSRQAAGGTQYF
medium-sized TRBJ2-6 TRBD1 TRBV6-1 TGTGCCAGCAGAACAGGGGCCGGCGGGGCCAACGTCCTGACTTTC CASRTGAGGANVLTF
many TRBJ1-2 . TRBV14 TGTGCCAGCAGCTCTGGCTATGGCTACACCTTC CASSSGYGYTF